Below are 8 T cell receptor beta chains sequenced from a single sample in a study of regulatory T cells in long-lasting Graves disease. With iRepertoire HTBI primers and Arm-PCR of CDR3 regions, TCR beta libraries were built. Each CDR3 protein is one row after TCRdb ran MiXCR on the multiplex PCR reads. The sample shows around 480,000 distinct CDR3 sequences, 15% to 20% of them seen only once. Time point described: newly diagnosed GD, antithyroid drugs for less than 3 months. Researchers made the TCR library from RNA that was extracted from PBMCs. These data also formed part of another study, on T cells in Graves' hyperthyroidism and ophthalmopathy.

The sequenced sample was peripheral blood mononuclear cells (PBMCs), obtained at new diagnosis, from a patient treated with antithyroid drugs. These receptors came from a man in his forties or fifties with Graves disease.

This clonotype has a handful of counts. The chain carries TRBV11-2 and TRBJ2-5, with D perhaps matching TRBD2 (6 bases). Germline CDR1 reads SGHAT; CDR2 reads FQNNGV. Trimming left V 5 bases short and J 5 bases short, with 18 bases between. The CDR3 contains 15 residues. The DNA for the CDR3 is TGTGCCAGCAGCCTCCCGGGTAGCGGATGGGAGACCCAGTACTTC. It specifies CASSLPGSGWETQYF.

This clonotype was observed at least ten times. The CDR3 is CASRPDRGNEKLFF. CDR3 DNA: TGTGCCAGCAGACCGGACAGGGGAAATGAAAAACTGTTTTTT. The J gene is TRBJ1-4, the V gene TRBV2, with 9 bases aligning to TRBD1. V shed 6 bases, J shed 5 bases, and the junction held 4 bases outside the gene matches. CDR1 is SNHLY and CDR2 is FYNNEI in the germline V gene. The CDR3 has 14 amino acids.

For this clonotype: With a much larger clone just one base away, this may be a read error. The rearrangement joins TRBV20-1 to TRBJ2-1; D is perhaps TRBD1 or TRBD2 (5 bases each). This CDR3 has 11 residues. CDR1 is DFQATT, CDR2 SNEGSKA, per germline (reference sequence). Trimming removed 6 bases from V and 10 bases from J, with 13 bases in between. The CDR3 region is CSAASRGEQFF. The CDR3 region has the DNA TGCAGTGCCGCCAGTCGGGGCGAGCAGTTCTTC.

This clonotype was observed at least ten times. The rearrangement uses TRBV28 and TRBJ1-1; D gene ambiguous. This CDR3 is 12 amino acids long. Trimming removed 3 bases from V and 1 base from J, with 3 bases in between. The germline gives CDR1 MDHEN, CDR2 SYDVKM. In nucleotides, the CDR3 is TGTGCCAGCAGTTTTCGGAACACTGAAGCTTTCTTT. Its protein product is CASSFRNTEAFF.

This clonotype was detected ten times or more. This chain joins TRBV13 and TRBJ2-1; D not resolved. The CDR3 totals 16 residues. Trimming removed 5 bases from V and 0 bases from J, with 14 bases in between. CDR1 PRHDT and CDR2 FYEKMQ come from the germline V gene (reference sequence). CDR3 sequence: CASSHPSASSYNEQFF. The CDR3 DNA reads TGTGCCAGCAGCCACCCCAGCGCAAGCTCCTACAATGAGCAGTTCTTC.

The sample holds many counts of this clonotype. V is TRBV10-1 and J is TRBJ2-7; D ambiguous. V was pared by 4 bases and J by 6 bases, with 10 bases between. The CDR3 consists of 12 residues. Germline V gives CDR1 WNHNN, CDR2 SYGVQD (reference sequence). The CDR3 sequence: CASSATAGEQYF. Written as DNA, the CDR3 is TGCGCCAGCAGTGCAACAGCCGGCGAGCAGTACTTC.

The genes are TRBV7-8 and TRBJ1-2; D perhaps matches TRBD1 (6 bases). The CDR3 runs to 16 residues. Trimming removed 6 bases from V and 3 bases from J, with 20 bases in between. In germline, CDR1 is SGHVS, CDR2 FQNEAQ. In DNA form, the CDR3 reads TGTGCCAGCAGACCAGGGGAGAGGGCGAGGGACTATGGCTACACCTTC. Protein product: CASRPGERARDYGYTF.

This clonotype was seen a handful of times. The CDR3 spells CASSLGSNRWGTGELFF. DNA of the CDR3: TGTGCCAGCAGCTTAGGATCCAACAGATGGGGCACCGGGGAGCTGTTTTTT. This chain joins TRBV7-6 and TRBJ2-2; D remains unclear. Germline V lookup: CDR1 SGHVS, CDR2 FNYEAQ. This CDR3 has 17 amino acids. Trimming shortened V by 1 base and J by 4 bases, and 16 bases separated the two germline ends.